In this sample, the clone carrying this T cell receptor (beta chain) turned up many times. This CDR3 has 15 amino acids. The V gene lost 6 bases and the J gene lost 0 bases, with 15 bases spanning the gap. CDR1 is DFQATT and CDR2 is SNEGSKA in the germline V gene (reference sequence). The TCRbeta library incorporated unique molecular identifiers. MiXCR was run by TCRdb on the PCR reads, yielding one entry per CDR3 protein. The profile shows more than 150,000 distinct CDR3 sequences, around 6.8% of them singletons. The data originate from a study of T-cell reconstitution after alpha-beta-depleted transplantation in children.

This chain uses TRBV20-1 with TRBJ2-1; D ambiguous. The receptor was derived from a human donor who donated a stem cell graft to a child with Wiskott-Aldrich syndrome. This sample comprised PBMCs from the stem cell graft donor, obtained from the stem cell graft. CDR3 coding DNA: TGCAGTGCCGTCGAAGGGTCAGGCTCCTACAATGAGCAGTTCTTC. Translating gives CSAVEGSGSYNEQFF.